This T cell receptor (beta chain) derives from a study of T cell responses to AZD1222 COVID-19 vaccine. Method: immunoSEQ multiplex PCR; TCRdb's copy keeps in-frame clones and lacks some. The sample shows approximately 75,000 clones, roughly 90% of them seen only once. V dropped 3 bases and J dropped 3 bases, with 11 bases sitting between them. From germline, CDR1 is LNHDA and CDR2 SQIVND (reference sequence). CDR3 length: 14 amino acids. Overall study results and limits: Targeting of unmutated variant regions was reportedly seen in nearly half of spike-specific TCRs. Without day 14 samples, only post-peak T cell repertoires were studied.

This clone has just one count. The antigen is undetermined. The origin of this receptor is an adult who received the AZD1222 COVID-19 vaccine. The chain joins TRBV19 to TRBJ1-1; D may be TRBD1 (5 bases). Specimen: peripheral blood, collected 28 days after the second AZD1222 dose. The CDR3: CASSMFARDTEAFF. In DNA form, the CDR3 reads TGTGCCAGTAGTATGTTCGCCAGGGACACTGAAGCTTTCTTT.